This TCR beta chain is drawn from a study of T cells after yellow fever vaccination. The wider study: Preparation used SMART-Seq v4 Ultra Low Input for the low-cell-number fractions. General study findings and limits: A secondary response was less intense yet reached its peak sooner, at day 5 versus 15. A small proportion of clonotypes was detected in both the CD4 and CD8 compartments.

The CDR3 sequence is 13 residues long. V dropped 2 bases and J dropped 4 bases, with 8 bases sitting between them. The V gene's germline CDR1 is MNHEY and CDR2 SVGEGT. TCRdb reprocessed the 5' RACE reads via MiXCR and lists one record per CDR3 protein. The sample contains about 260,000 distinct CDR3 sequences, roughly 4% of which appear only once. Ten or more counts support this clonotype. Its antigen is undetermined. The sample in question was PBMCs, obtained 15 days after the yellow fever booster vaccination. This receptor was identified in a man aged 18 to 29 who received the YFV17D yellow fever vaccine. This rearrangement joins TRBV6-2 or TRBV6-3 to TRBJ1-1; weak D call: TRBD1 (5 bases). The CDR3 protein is CASSYQGGTEAFF. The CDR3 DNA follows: TGTGCCAGCAGTTACCAGGGAGGCACTGAAGCTTTCTTT.